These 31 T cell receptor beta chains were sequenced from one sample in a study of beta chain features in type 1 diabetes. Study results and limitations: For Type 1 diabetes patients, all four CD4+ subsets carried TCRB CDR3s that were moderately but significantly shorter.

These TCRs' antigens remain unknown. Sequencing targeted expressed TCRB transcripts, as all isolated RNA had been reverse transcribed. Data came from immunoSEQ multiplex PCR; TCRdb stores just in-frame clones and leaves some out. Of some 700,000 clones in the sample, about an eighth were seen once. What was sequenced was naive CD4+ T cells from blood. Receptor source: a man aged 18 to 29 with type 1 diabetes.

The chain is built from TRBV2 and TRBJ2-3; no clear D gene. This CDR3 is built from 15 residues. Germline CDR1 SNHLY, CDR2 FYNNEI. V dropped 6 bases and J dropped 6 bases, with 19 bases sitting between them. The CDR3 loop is CASRKEPLGADTQYF. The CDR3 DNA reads TGTGCCAGCAGAAAGGAGCCCCTTGGCGCTGATACGCAGTATTTT.

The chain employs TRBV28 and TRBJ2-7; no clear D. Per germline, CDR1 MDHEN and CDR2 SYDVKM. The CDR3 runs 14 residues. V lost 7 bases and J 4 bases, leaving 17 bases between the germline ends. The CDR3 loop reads CASTPPAVPYEQYF. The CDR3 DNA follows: TGTGCCAGCACTCCCCCGGCAGTCCCGTACGAGCAGTACTTC.

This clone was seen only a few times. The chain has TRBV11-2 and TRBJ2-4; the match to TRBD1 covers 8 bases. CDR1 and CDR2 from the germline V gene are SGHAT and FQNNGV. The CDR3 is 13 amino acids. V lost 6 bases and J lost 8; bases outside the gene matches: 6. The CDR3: CASRIQGGDIQYF. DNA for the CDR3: TGTGCCAGCAGGATACAGGGGGGTGACATTCAGTACTTC. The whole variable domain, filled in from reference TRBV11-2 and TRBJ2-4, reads EAGVAQSPRYKIIEKRQSVAFWCNPISGHATLYWYQQILGQGPKLLIQFQNNGVVDDSQLPKDRFSAERLKGVDSTLKIQPAKLEDSAVYLCASRIQGGDIQYFGAGTRLSVL.

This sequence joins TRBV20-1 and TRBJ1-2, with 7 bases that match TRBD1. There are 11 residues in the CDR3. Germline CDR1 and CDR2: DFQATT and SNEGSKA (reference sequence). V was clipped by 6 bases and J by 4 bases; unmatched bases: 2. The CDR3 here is CSAAGGYGYTF. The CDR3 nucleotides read TGCAGTGCGGCAGGGGGCTATGGCTACACCTTC.

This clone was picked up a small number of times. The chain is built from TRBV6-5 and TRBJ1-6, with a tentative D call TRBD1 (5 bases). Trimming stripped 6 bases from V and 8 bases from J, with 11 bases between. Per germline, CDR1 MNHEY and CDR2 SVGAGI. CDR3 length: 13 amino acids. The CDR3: CASSPGPHSPLHF. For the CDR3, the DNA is TGTGCCAGCAGCCCGGGACCCCATTCACCCCTCCACTTT.

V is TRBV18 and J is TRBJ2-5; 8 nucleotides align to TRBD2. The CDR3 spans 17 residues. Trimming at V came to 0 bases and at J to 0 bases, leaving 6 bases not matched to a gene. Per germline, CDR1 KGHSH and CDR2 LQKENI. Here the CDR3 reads CASSPPSLAVYQETQYF. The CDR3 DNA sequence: TGTGCCAGCTCACCACCGTCACTAGCGGTGTACCAAGAGACCCAGTACTTC.

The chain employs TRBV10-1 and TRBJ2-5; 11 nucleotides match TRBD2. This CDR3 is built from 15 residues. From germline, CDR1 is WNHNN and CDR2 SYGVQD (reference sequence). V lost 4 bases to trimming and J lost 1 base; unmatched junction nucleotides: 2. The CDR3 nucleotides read TGCGCCAGCAGTGGGACTAGCGGGTTCCAAGAGACCCAGTACTTC. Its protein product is CASSGTSGFQETQYF.

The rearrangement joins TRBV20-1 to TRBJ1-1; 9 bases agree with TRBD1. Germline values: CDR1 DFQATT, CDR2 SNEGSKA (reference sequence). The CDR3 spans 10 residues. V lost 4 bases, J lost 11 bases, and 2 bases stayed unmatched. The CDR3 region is CSATQGAAFF. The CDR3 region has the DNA TGCAGTGCTACACAGGGGGCGGCTTTCTTT.

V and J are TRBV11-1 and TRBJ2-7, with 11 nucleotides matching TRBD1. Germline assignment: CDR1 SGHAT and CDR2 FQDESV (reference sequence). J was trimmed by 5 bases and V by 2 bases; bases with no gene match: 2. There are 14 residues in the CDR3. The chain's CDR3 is CASSLRTGGHEQYF. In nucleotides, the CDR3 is TGTGCCAGCAGCTTAAGGACAGGGGGCCACGAGCAGTACTTC.

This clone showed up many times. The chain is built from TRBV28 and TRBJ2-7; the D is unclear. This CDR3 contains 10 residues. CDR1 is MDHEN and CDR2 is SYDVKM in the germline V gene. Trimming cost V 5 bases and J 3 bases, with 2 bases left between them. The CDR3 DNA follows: TGTGCCAGCAGTCACTACGAGCAGTACTTC. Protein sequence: CASSHYEQYF.

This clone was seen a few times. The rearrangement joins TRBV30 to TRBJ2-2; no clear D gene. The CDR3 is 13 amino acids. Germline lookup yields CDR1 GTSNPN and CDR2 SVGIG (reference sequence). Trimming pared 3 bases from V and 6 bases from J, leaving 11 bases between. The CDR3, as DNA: TGTGCCTGGAGCTGGACCGTGCCCGGGGAGCTGTTTTTT. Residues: CAWSWTVPGELFF.

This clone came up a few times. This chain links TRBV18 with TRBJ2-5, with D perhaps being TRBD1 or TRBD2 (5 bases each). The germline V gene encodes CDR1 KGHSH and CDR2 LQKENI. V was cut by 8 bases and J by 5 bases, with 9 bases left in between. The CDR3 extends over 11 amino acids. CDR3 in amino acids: CASGEGETQYF. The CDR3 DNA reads TGTGCCAGCGGCGAGGGGGAGACCCAGTACTTC.

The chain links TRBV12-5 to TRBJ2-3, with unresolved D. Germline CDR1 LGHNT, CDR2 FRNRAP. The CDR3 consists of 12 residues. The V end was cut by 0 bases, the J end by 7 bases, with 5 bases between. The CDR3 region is CASGLVQNTQYF. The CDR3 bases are TGTGCTAGTGGTTTGGTACAGAATACGCAGTATTTT. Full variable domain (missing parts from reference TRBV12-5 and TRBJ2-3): DARVTQTPRHKVTEMGQEVTMRCQPILGHNTVFWYRQTMMQGLELLAYFRNRAPLDDSGMPKDRFSAEMPDATLATLKIQPSEPRDSAVYFCASGLVQNTQYFGPGTRLTVL.

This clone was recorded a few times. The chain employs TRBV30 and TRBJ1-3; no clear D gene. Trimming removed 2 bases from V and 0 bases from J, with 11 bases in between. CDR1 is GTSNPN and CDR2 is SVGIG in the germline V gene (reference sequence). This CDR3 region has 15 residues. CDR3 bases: TGTGCCTGGAGTCCGCAGGAACTCTCTGGAAACACCATATATTTT. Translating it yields CAWSPQELSGNTIYF. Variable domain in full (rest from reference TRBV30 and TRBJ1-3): SQTIHQWPATLVQPVGSPLSLECTVEGTSNPNLYWYRQAAGRGLQLLFYSVGIGQISSEVPQNLSASRPQDRQFILSSKKLLLSDSGFYLCAWSPQELSGNTIYFGEGSWLTVV.

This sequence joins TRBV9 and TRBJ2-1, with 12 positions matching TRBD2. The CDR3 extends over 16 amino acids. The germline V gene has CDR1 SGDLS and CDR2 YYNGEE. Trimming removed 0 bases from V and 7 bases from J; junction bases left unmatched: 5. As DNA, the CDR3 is TGTGCCAGCAGCGTAGGGTCTAGCGGGGGGGAAAATGAGCAGTTCTTC. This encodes CASSVGSSGGENEQFF.

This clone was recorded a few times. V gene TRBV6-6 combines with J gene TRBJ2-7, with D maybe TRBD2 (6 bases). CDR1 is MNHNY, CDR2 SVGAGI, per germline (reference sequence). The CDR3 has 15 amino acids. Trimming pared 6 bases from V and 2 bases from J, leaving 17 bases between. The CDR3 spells CASRPPGDGTYEQYF. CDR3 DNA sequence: TGTGCCAGCAGACCCCCGGGGGACGGCACCTACGAGCAGTACTTC.

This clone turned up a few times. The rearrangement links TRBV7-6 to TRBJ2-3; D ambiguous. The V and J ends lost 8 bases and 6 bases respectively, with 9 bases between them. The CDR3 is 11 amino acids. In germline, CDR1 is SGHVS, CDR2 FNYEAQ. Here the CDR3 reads CASGSGDTQYF. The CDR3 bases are TGTGCCAGCGGTAGTGGGGATACGCAGTATTTT.

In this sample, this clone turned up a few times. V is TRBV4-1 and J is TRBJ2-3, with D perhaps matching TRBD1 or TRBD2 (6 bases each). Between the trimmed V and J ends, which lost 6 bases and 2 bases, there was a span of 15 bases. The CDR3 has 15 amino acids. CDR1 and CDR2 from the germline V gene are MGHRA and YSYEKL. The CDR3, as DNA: TGCGCCAGCAGAAAGGGGGGCAGTAACACAGATACGCAGTATTTT. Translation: CASRKGGSNTDTQYF.

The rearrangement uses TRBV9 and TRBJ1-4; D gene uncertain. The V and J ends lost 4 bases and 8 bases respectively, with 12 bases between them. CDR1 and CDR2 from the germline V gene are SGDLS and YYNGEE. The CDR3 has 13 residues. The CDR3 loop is CASSTAMGEKLFF. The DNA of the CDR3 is TGTGCCAGCAGCACAGCTATGGGGGAAAAACTGTTTTTT.

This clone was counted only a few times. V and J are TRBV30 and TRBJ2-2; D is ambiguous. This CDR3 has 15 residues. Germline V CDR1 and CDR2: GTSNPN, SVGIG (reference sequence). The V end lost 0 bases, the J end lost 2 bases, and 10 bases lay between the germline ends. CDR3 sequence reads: CAWSVLGDNTGELFF. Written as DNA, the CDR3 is TGTGCCTGGAGTGTACTCGGTGATAACACCGGGGAGCTGTTTTTT.

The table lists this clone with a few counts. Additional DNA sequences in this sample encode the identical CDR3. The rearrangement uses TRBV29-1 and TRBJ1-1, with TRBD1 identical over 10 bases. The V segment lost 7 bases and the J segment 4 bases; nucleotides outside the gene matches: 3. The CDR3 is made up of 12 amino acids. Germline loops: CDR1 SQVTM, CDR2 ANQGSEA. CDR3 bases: TGCAGCGCCAGGACAGGGGGCACTGAAGCTTTCTTT. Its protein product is CSARTGGTEAFF.

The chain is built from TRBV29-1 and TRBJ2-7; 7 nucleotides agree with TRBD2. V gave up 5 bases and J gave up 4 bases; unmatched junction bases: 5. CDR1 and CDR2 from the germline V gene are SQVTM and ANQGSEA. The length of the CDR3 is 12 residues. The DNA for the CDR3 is TGCAGCGTTAAAGCGGGGCCATACGAGCAGTACTTC. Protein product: CSVKAGPYEQYF.

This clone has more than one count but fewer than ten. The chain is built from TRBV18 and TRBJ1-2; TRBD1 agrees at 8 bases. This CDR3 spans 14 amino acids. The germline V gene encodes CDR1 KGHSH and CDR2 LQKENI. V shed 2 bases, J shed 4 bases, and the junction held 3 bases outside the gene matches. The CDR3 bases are TGTGCCAGCTCACCAGACAGGGGTGGCTATGGCTACACCTTC. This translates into CASSPDRGGYGYTF. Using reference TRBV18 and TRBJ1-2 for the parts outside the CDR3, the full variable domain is NAGVMQNPRHLVRRRGQEARLRCSPMKGHSHVYWYRQLPEEGLKFMVYLQKENIIDESGMPKERFSAEFPKEGPSILRIQQVVRGDSAAYFCASSPDRGGYGYTFGSGTRLTVV.

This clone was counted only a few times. CDR3 sequence: CASSVATNEKLFF. For the CDR3, the DNA is TGTGCCAGCAGCGTTGCAACTAATGAAAAACTGTTTTTT. The chain couples TRBV5-6 to TRBJ1-4; no clear D. Germline V lookup: CDR1 SGHDT, CDR2 YYEEEE. The V and J ends lost 4 bases and 0 bases respectively, with 4 bases between them. This CDR3 spans 13 amino acids.

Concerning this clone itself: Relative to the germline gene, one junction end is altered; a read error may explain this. CDR3 in DNA: TGCGCAACCAGGGGGCTTGACGCTGAAGCTTTCTTT. This encodes CATRGLDAEAFF. The chain uses TRBV30 and TRBJ1-1; 8 bases line up with TRBD1. The CDR3 has 12 amino acids. The germline CDR1 and CDR2 sequences are GTSNPN and SVGIG (reference sequence).

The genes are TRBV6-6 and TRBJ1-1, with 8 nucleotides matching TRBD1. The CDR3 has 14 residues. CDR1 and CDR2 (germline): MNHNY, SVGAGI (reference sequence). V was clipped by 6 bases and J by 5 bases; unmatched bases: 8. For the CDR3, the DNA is TGTGCCAGCAGAGAACAGGGGGGATTTACTGAAGCTTTCTTT. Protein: CASREQGGFTEAFF.

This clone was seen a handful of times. The CDR3 reads CASSHSASPLHF. The CDR3 region has the DNA TGCGCCAGCAGCCATTCTGCTTCACCCCTCCACTTT. The chain joins TRBV4-1 to TRBJ1-6, with D unresolved. Per the germline V gene, CDR1 is MGHRA and CDR2 is YSYEKL. V lost 3 bases and J lost 9, with 6 bases in between. The CDR3 is 12 residues long.

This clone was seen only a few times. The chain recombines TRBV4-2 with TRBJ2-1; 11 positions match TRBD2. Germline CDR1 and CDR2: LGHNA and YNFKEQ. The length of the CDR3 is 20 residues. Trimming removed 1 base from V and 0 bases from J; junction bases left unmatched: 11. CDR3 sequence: CASSQVVSSGGPSSYNEQFF. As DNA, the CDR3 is TGTGCCAGCAGCCAAGTTGTGTCTAGCGGGGGGCCCAGCTCCTACAATGAGCAGTTCTTC.

DNA of the CDR3: TGTGCCAGCAGTCCACCGAACGGGGCGCAGGGAAAACTGTTTTTT. This codes for CASSPPNGAQGKLFF. This sequence joins TRBV28 and TRBJ1-4; perhaps TRBD1 as D (5 bases). Trimming stripped 5 bases from V and 10 bases from J, with 20 bases between. The CDR3 is made up of 15 amino acids. The V gene's germline CDR1 is MDHEN and CDR2 SYDVKM.

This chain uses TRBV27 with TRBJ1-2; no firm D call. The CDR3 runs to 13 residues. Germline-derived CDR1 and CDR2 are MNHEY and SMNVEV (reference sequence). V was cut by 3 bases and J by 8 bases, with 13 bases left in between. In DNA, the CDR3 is TGTGCCAGCAGTTTTGCGGGAGTTGGGGGCTACACCTTC. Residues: CASSFAGVGGYTF.

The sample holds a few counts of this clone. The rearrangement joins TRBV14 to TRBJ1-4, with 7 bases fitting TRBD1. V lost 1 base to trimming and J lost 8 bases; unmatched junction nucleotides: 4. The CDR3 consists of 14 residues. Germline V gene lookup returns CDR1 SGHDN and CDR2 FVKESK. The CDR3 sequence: CASSQGGGKEKLFF. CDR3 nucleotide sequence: TGTGCCAGCAGCCAAGGAGGGGGCAAGGAAAAACTGTTTTTT.